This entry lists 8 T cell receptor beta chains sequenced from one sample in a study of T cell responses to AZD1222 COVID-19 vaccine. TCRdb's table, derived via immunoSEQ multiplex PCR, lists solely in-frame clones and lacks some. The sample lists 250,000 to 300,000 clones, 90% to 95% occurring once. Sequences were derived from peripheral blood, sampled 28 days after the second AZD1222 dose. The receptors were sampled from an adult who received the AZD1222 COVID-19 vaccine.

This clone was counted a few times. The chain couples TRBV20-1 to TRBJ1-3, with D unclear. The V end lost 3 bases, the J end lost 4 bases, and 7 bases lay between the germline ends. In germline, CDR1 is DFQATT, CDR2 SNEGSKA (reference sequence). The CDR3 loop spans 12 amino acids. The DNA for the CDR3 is TGCAGTGCTAGTTTTCAGGGAAACACCATATATTTT. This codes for CSASFQGNTIYF.

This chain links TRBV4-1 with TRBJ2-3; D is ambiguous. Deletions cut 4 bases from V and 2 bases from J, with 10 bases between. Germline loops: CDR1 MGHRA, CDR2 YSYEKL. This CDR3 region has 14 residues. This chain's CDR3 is CASSLTRFTDTQYF. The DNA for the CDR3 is TGCGCCAGCAGCCTTACAAGGTTCACAGATACGCAGTATTTT.

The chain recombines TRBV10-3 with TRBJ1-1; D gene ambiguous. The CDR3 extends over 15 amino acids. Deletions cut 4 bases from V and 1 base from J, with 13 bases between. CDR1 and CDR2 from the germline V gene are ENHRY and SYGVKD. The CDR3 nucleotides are TGTGCCATCAGTGCGAATGGAGCGGCGAACACTGAAGCTTTCTTT. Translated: CAISANGAANTEAFF.

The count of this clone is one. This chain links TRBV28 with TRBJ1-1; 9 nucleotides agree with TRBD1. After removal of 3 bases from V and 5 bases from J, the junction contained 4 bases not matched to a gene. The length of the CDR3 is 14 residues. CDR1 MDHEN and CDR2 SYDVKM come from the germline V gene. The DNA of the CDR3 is TGTGCCAGCAGTTTGACAGGGGGGGGTACTGAAGCTTTCTTT. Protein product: CASSLTGGGTEAFF. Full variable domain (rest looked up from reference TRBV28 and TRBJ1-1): DVKVTQSSRYLVKRTGEKVFLECVQDMDHENMFWYRQDPGLGLRLIYFSYDVKMKEKGDIPEGYSVSREKKERFSLILESASTNQTSMYLCASSLTGGGTEAFFGQGTRLTVV.

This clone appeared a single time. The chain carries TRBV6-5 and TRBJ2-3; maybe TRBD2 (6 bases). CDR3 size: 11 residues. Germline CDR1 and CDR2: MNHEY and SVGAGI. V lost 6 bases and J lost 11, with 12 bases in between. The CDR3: CASSQGGGQYF. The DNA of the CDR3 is TGTGCCAGCAGCCAGGGAGGAGGGCAGTATTTT.

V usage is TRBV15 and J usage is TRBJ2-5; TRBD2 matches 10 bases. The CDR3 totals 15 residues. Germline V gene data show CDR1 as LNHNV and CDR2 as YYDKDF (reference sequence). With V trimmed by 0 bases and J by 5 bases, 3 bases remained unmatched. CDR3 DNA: TGTGCCACCAGCAGAGAAGCGGGGGGGCCGGAGACCCAGTACTTC. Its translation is CATSREAGGPETQYF. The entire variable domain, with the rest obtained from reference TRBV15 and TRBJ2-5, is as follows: DAMVIQNPRYQVTQFGKPVTLSCSQTLNHNVMYWYQQKSSQAPKLLFHYYDKDFNNEADTPDNFQSRRPNTSFCFLDIRSPGLGDTAMYLCATSREAGGPETQYFGPGTRLLVL.

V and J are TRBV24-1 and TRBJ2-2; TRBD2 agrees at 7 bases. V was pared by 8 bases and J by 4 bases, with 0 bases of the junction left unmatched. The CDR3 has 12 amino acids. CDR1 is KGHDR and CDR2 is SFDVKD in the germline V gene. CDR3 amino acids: CATTSGTGELFF. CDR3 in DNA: TGTGCCACCACTAGCGGCACCGGGGAGCTGTTTTTT.

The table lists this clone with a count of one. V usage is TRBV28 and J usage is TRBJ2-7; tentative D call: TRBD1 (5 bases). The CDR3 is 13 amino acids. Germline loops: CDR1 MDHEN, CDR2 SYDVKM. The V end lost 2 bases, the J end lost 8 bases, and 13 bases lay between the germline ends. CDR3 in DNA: TGTGCCAGCAGTTTACCGGCGAAGGGGAAGCAGTACTTC. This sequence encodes CASSLPAKGKQYF.